This T cell receptor (beta chain) came from a study of identical twins. Template switching, a step in the protocol, added a universal primer site, and cDNA carried unique molecular identifiers. One entry per CDR3 protein, called by TCRdb with MiXCR from the 5' RACE reads. Here the sample spans about 1.7 million distinct CDR3 sequences, less than 40% being singletons. Healthy Caucasian donors formed the entire cohort. Trimming pared 5 bases from V and 7 bases from J, leaving 21 bases between. Germline CDR1 is DFQATT and CDR2 is SNEGSKA (reference sequence). The CDR3 is 14 residues long. This sequence was found in a newborn girl in good health. Sequences were obtained from cord blood. This chain links TRBV20-1 with TRBJ2-7, with D perhaps matching TRBD2 (7 bases). CDR3 DNA sequence: TGCAGTGCTCGCTGGGGGGGCCTTAACAATGAGCAGTACTTC. Its protein is CSARWGGLNNEQYF.